This T cell receptor (beta chain) derives from a study of blood T cell repertoires in COVID-19. Study information: From the United States, Italy and Spain came samples of acute and convalescent COVID-19. Sources were T cells, B-cell-depleted T cells, or PBMCs; the material itself was cDNA or gDNA.

This CDR3 has 15 amino acids. The ends were cut back, 2 bases at V and 5 bases at J, with 12 bases in the middle. Germline V gives CDR1 SGHVS, CDR2 FNYEAQ. Authors' methods: How many nucleated cells were present was estimated from reference gene primer amplification. TCRdb's table, derived via immunoSEQ multiplex PCR, lists solely in-frame clones and lacks some. V and J calls and clone size are copied from that table; D and trimming were computed from the DNA. The sample gives under 250,000 clones, roughly 80% of which show up once; 5.5% is in the top ten. Sequences were obtained from peripheral blood. This TCR was recovered from a woman aged 70-85 years with acute or convalescent COVID-19. J is TRBJ2-2 and V is TRBV7-6, with D uncertain. The DNA of the CDR3 is TGTGCCAGCAGCTTAATAGTGGCCGGGACCGGGGAGCTGTTTTTT. Its protein product is CASSLIVAGTGELFF.